One sample yielded the 28 T cell receptor beta chains listed below, sequenced in a study of cytomegalovirus exposure and HLA in healthy donors. With 60 Vbeta and 13 Jbeta primers, the PCR was carried out. The assay was immunoSEQ multiplex PCR, and TCRdb's table has in-frame clones only and misses some. The sample includes roughly 140,000 clones, over 60% of them seen just once. Sequenced: PBMCs. The origin of the receptors is a male donor in good health and CMV-seronegative.

The chain recombines TRBV11-3 with TRBJ2-1, with 12 bases that match TRBD2. This CDR3 spans 17 amino acids. Germline values: CDR1 SGHNT, CDR2 YENEEA. V trimming: 1 base; J trimming: 3 bases; junction bases outside the gene matches: 4. DNA for the CDR3: TGTGCCAGCAGCTTAGGTCGACTAGCGGGAGACTACAATGAGCAGTTCTTC. Its protein is CASSLGRLAGDYNEQFF.

The table lists this clone with a count of one. J is TRBJ2-1 and V is TRBV4-2, with a tentative D call TRBD2 (7 bases). In germline, CDR1 is LGHNA, CDR2 YNFKEQ. Trimming took off 1 base at V and 4 bases at J, with 11 bases between the two ends. This CDR3 contains 15 residues. DNA of the CDR3: TGTGCCAGCAGCCAAGCGGGGGGCGCATACAATGAGCAGTTCTTC. Protein product: CASSQAGGAYNEQFF.

This chain connects TRBV9 to TRBJ2-5; TRBD1 matches at 8 bases. This CDR3 comprises 15 residues. CDR1 and CDR2 from the germline V gene are SGDLS and YYNGEE. V shed 3 bases, J shed 7 bases, and the junction held 11 bases outside the gene matches. The CDR3 here is CASSARTGLAGTQYF. Here the CDR3 DNA reads TGTGCCAGCAGCGCTCGGACAGGGTTAGCAGGGACCCAGTACTTC.

The chain uses TRBV19 and TRBJ1-2; tentatively, D is TRBD1 (6 bases). The CDR3 contains 11 residues. Germline CDR1 reads LNHDA; CDR2 reads SQIVND (reference sequence). Trimming pared 10 bases from V and 6 bases from J, leaving 12 bases between. CDR3 DNA sequence: TGTGCCACCAGGGGAGGGGATGGCTACACCTTC. It translates to CATRGGDGYTF.

This clone appeared a single time. The chain's CDR3 is CSVEDRRQGANGANVLTF. The DNA for the CDR3 is TGCAGCGTTGAAGATCGGCGGCAGGGGGCAAATGGGGCCAACGTCCTGACTTTC. The V call is TRBV29-1, the J call TRBJ2-6, with 8 bases matching TRBD1. V dropped 0 bases and J dropped 3; count of bases not matched to a gene: 10. The germline CDR1 and CDR2 sequences are SQVTM and ANQGSEA. The CDR3 contains 18 residues.

This clone was seen a few times. CDR3 bases: TGTGCCAGCAGCCAGGGGGCACAGGGTTGGTATGGCTACACCTTC. Protein sequence: CASSQGAQGWYGYTF. The chain links TRBV14 to TRBJ1-2; a possible D gene is TRBD1 (6 bases). Germline CDR1 is SGHDN and CDR2 is FVKESK. CDR3 length equals 15 residues. Trimming cost V 3 bases and J 5 bases, with 16 bases left between them.

The rearrangement uses TRBV6-5 and TRBJ2-1, with TRBD2 as a possible D gene (6 bases). The CDR3 has 11 amino acids. Germline CDR1 MNHEY, CDR2 SVGAGI. The V end was cut by 6 bases, the J end by 13 bases, with 13 bases between. The CDR3, as DNA: TGTGCCAGCAGGGGTAGCGGAGGCCAGTTCTTC. Translated: CASRGSGGQFF.

The rearrangement joins TRBV7-2 to TRBJ1-2; D perhaps matches TRBD1 (5 bases). There are 14 residues in the CDR3. Trimming cost V 5 bases and J 5 bases, with 15 bases left between them. Germline assignment: CDR1 SGHTA and CDR2 FQGNSA. The CDR3 DNA reads as TGTGCCAGCAGCCCCCAGGGAGGGGTTTATGGCTACACCTTC. Its protein is CASSPQGGVYGYTF.

The chain joins TRBV7-2 to TRBJ1-2, with D unclear. The V end lost 5 bases, the J end lost 8 bases, and 9 bases lay between the germline ends. Germline loops: CDR1 SGHTA, CDR2 FQGNSA. CDR3 length: 11 residues. The CDR3 loop is CASSPTWGYTF. CDR3 DNA: TGTGCCAGCAGCCCAACATGGGGCTACACCTTC.

The chain joins TRBV7-3 to TRBJ2-1; D remains unclear. The CDR3 contains 13 residues. Per the germline V gene, CDR1 is SGHTA and CDR2 is FQGTGA. V shed 2 bases and J shed 6 bases, with 8 bases lying between them. The chain's CDR3 is CASSLSRINEQFF. Here the CDR3 DNA reads TGTGCCAGCAGCTTATCCAGAATCAATGAGCAGTTCTTC.

The genes are TRBV30 and TRBJ1-3; no definite D call. This CDR3 is 13 amino acids long. Trimming took 3 bases from V and 4 from J, leaving 10 bases between them. Germline V gene lookup returns CDR1 GTSNPN and CDR2 SVGIG (reference sequence). For the CDR3, the DNA is TGTGCCTGGAGCCTAGGAATGGGAAACACCATATATTTT. Its translation is CAWSLGMGNTIYF.

The chain combines TRBV7-3 with TRBJ2-5; TRBD1 matches 9 bases. This CDR3 has 14 amino acids. Trimming at V came to 4 bases and at J to 5 bases, leaving 5 bases not matched to a gene. The germline V gene encodes CDR1 SGHTA and CDR2 FQGTGA. The CDR3 region has the DNA TGTGCCAGCAGCTCCCTGGGACAGGGTGAGACCCAGTACTTC. This gives the protein CASSSLGQGETQYF. Filled out from reference TRBV7-3 and TRBJ2-5, the complete variable domain reads GAGVSQTPSNKVTEKGKYVELRCDPISGHTALYWYRQSLGQGPEFLIYFQGTGAADDSGLPNDRFFAVRPEGSVSTLKIQRTERGDSAVYLCASSSLGQGETQYFGPGTRLLVL.

This sequence joins TRBV14 and TRBJ1-2; 7 bases fit TRBD1. The J segment lost 2 bases and the V segment lost 4 bases, leaving 10 bases of the junction unmatched. CDR3 length equals 16 residues. Germline assignment: CDR1 SGHDN and CDR2 FVKESK. The CDR3: CASSRIHPTGNYGYTF. CDR3 bases: TGTGCCAGCAGCCGCATCCACCCGACAGGGAACTATGGCTACACCTTC.

In the case of this clone: Different DNA sequences within this sample yield the same CDR3. This rearrangement joins TRBV5-1 to TRBJ1-1, with D possibly TRBD1 on 6 matching bases. The CDR3 sequence is 14 residues long. V dropped 4 bases and J dropped 10 bases, with 20 bases sitting between them. CDR1 is SGHRS and CDR2 is YFSETQ in the germline V gene. The CDR3 loop reads CASSLDTGKGRAFF. In DNA, the CDR3 is TGCGCCAGCAGCCTGGATACAGGGAAGGGGCGAGCTTTCTTT.

The rearrangement uses TRBV11-1 and TRBJ2-5; 7 positions match TRBD2. The CDR3 contains 17 residues. J gave up 0 bases and V 1 base, and 8 bases lay outside the gene matches. Germline V lookup: CDR1 SGHAT, CDR2 FQDESV (reference sequence). CDR3 DNA: TGTGCCAGCAGCTTAGTGTGGCGCGGGGGAGACCAAGAGACCCAGTACTTC. It translates to CASSLVWRGGDQETQYF. Using reference TRBV11-1 and TRBJ2-5 for the parts outside the CDR3, the full variable domain is EAEVAQSPRYKITEKSQAVAFWCDPISGHATLYWYRQILGQGPELLVQFQDESVVDDSQLPKDRFSAERLKGVDSTLKIQPAELGDSAMYLCASSLVWRGGDQETQYFGPGTRLLVL.

This clone was seen a single time. The rearrangement links TRBV7-8 to TRBJ1-1, with TRBD1 matching 10 bases. V dropped 4 bases and J dropped 2; count of bases not matched to a gene: 13. This CDR3 comprises 18 residues. CDR1 is SGHVS and CDR2 is FQNEAQ in the germline V gene. The CDR3 reads CASSSIRDRGKENTEAFF. The CDR3 DNA follows: TGTGCCAGCAGCTCGATCCGGGACAGGGGTAAGGAAAACACTGAAGCTTTCTTT. Full variable domain (missing parts from reference TRBV7-8 and TRBJ1-1): GAGVSQSPRYKVAKRGQDVALRCDPISGHVSLFWYQQALGQGPEFLTYFQNEAQLDKSGLPSDRFFAERPEGSVSTLKIQRTQQEDSAVYLCASSSIRDRGKENTEAFFGQGTRLTVV.

This clone was seen more than once but under ten times. This chain links TRBV7-3 with TRBJ2-1, with 13 bases matching TRBD2. V was clipped by 5 bases and J by 9 bases; unmatched bases: 7. CDR1 and CDR2 from the germline V gene are SGHTA and FQGTGA. This CDR3 spans 15 amino acids. The CDR3 region is CASSLGTSGKVEQFF. The CDR3 coding sequence is TGTGCCAGCAGCCTAGGGACTAGCGGGAAGGTTGAGCAGTTCTTC.

This chain uses TRBV6-5 with TRBJ1-2; no definite D call. Germline V gene lookup returns CDR1 MNHEY and CDR2 SVGAGI. The CDR3 runs to 14 residues. V was shortened by 4 bases and J by 2 bases, with 11 bases between the two germline ends. The CDR3, as DNA: TGTGCCAGCAGTTCTATGACTGGAAACTATGGCTACACCTTC. This encodes CASSSMTGNYGYTF.

The V call is TRBV6-5, the J call TRBJ2-7, with 7 bases matching TRBD2. The germline V gene encodes CDR1 MNHEY and CDR2 SVGAGI. The length of the CDR3 is 14 residues. The J segment lost 6 bases and the V segment lost 2 bases, leaving 7 bases of the junction unmatched. CDR3 nucleotide sequence: TGTGCCAGCAGTTACGGGAGGGTATCTGCCGAGCAGTACTTC. It yields the protein CASSYGRVSAEQYF.

J is TRBJ1-2 and V is TRBV6-1; D may be TRBD1 (5 bases). The CDR3 has 16 residues. Germline assignment: CDR1 MNHNS and CDR2 SASEGT. V gave up 4 bases and J gave up 0 bases, with 15 bases separating them. The DNA of the CDR3 is TGTGCCAGCAGTGCTCGGGGGAACGCGGCTAACTATGGCTACACCTTC. Protein sequence: CASSARGNAANYGYTF.

This chain connects TRBV7-9 to TRBJ2-3; 8 positions agree with TRBD1. The germline gives CDR1 SEHNR, CDR2 FQNEAQ (reference sequence). V lost 3 bases to trimming and J lost 2 bases; unmatched junction nucleotides: 1. The CDR3 spans 14 residues. CDR3 region: CASSLGQATDTQYF. The CDR3 nucleotides read TGTGCCAGCAGCTTGGGACAGGCCACAGATACGCAGTATTTT.

The chain uses TRBV7-9 and TRBJ1-2; D unclear. The length of the CDR3 is 17 residues. The V and J ends lost 6 bases and 2 bases respectively, with 22 bases between them. Germline CDR1 SEHNR, CDR2 FQNEAQ (reference sequence). CDR3 nucleotide sequence: TGTGCCAGCAGTCAAAAGGGAGGGAGGAGACGAAACTATGGCTACACCTTC. As protein: CASSQKGGRRRNYGYTF.

J is TRBJ2-5 and V is TRBV25-1; a weak D match, TRBD2 (5 bases). In germline, CDR1 is MGHDK, CDR2 SYGVNS. V lost 3 bases, J lost 1 base, and 21 bases lay in between. The CDR3 covers 18 residues. The CDR3 sequence is CASSDYIRTLEVQETQYF. The CDR3 DNA reads TGTGCCAGCAGTGATTATATACGCACCTTGGAGGTCCAAGAGACCCAGTACTTC.

V usage is TRBV27 and J usage is TRBJ2-3; D possibly corresponds to TRBD2 (5 bases). Germline CDR1 MNHEY, CDR2 SMNVEV (reference sequence). The CDR3 is 11 residues long. V was cut by 7 bases and J by 5 bases, with 7 bases left in between. The CDR3 loop reads CASIGGDTQYF. The DNA for the CDR3 is TGTGCCAGCATTGGAGGAGATACGCAGTATTTT.

J is TRBJ2-5 and V is TRBV7-2, with 9 nucleotides matching TRBD2. The germline V gene encodes CDR1 SGHTA and CDR2 FQGNSA. The J segment lost 2 bases and the V segment lost 2 bases, leaving 12 bases of the junction unmatched. This CDR3 region has 18 residues. The chain's CDR3 is CASSLTRRLAGRQETQYF. CDR3 DNA sequence: TGTGCCAGCAGCTTAACACGTCGGCTAGCGGGAAGGCAAGAGACCCAGTACTTC.

The chain links TRBV5-1 to TRBJ2-7, with 7 bases identical to TRBD1. With 4 bases clipped from V and 5 bases from J, the junction kept 9 bases outside the gene matches. CDR1 is SGHRS, CDR2 YFSETQ, per germline. The CDR3 runs to 14 residues. CDR3 nucleotides: TGCGCCAGCAGCCGTTCGACAGGGTACGACGAGCAGTACTTC. Protein: CASSRSTGYDEQYF.

V and J are TRBV5-1 and TRBJ2-1; D perhaps matches TRBD2 (7 bases). V was pared by 0 bases and J by 6 bases, with 16 bases between. CDR1 is SGHRS, CDR2 YFSETQ, per germline. This CDR3 has 16 amino acids. CDR3 bases: TGCGCCAGCAGCTTGGGGCTCGGGGGGCCTCGCAATGAGCAGTTCTTC. This gives the protein CASSLGLGGPRNEQFF.

This chain links TRBV10-2 with TRBJ2-3, with 12 nucleotides matching TRBD2. This CDR3 has 15 amino acids. Germline CDR1 reads WSHSY; CDR2 reads SAAADI. After removal of 6 bases from V and 3 bases from J, the junction contained 4 bases not matched to a gene. The CDR3 DNA reads TGCGCCAGCAGGGAGACTAGCGGGAGTACAGATACGCAGTATTTT. Its translation is CASRETSGSTDTQYF.